Listed below are T cell receptor beta chains from one sample, sequenced in a study of shared clonotypes between healthy human individuals. Clones were read by immunoSEQ multiplex PCR, and TCRdb kept only the in-frame ones, dropping some. Among 2 million to 2.5 million clones listed, around 92% were seen once. Sample: naive CD4+ T cells from PBMCs. Receptors were obtained from a man aged 18-30 years in good health. Some clones in this sample may be carry-over from other donors' samples. CDR3s include the opening cysteine and the closing phenylalanine or tryptophan. D genes are given only for firm matches. Clone size is not always given. Where it is, it says once, few, many or a class for expanded clones.

j_call clone_size v_call d_call cdr3_nt cdr3_aa
TRBJ1-5 NA TRBV5-1 NA TGCGCCAGCAGCCTCAGGGGTGGTAGCAATCAGCCCCAGCATTTT CASSLRGGSNQPQHF
TRBJ2-4 NA TRBV2 TRBD1 TGTGCCAGGGGCGGGACAGGGGGAAACATTCAGTACTTC CARGGTGGNIQYF
TRBJ1-1 NA TRBV4-3 NA TGCGCCAGCAGCCTAAAGGGGGGAGAGGCGAACACTGAAGCTTTCTTT CASSLKGGEANTEAFF
TRBJ2-7 NA TRBV28 TRBD1 TGTGCCAGCACCCAAACCGGGACAGGGTCATACGAGCAGTACTTC CASTQTGTGSYEQYF
TRBJ2-1 NA TRBV5-1 TRBD1 TGCGCCAGCAGCTTGAAGAACAGGGGGGATGAGCAGTTCTTC CASSLKNRGDEQFF
TRBJ2-7 NA TRBV5-6 TRBD2 TGTGCCAGCAGCTGGGGGGGAGCGGGAGACACACCCTACGAGCAGTACTTC CASSWGGAGDTPYEQYF
TRBJ2-1 NA TRBV15 TRBD1 TGTGCCACCAGCCTCCCAAAGGACAGGGTGAGGTACAATGAGCAGTTCTTC CATSLPKDRVRYNEQFF
TRBJ2-2 NA TRBV28 NA TGTGCCAGCAGTTTAAAATCCCCCGGGGAGCTGTTTTTT CASSLKSPGELFF
TRBJ2-7 NA TRBV9 TRBD1 TGTGCCAGCAGCGTAGGCCAGGGGGTCTACGAGCAGTACTTC CASSVGQGVYEQYF
TRBJ2-2 NA TRBV7-9 TRBD2 TGTGCCAGCAGCTCATTTAGCGGGAGGGCCTCAGGCGGGGAGCTGTTTTTT CASSSFSGRASGGELFF
TRBJ2-5 NA TRBV7-2 NA TGTGCCAGCAGCTCCCAGAGAGAGACCCAGTACTTC CASSSQRETQYF
TRBJ2-3 NA TRBV9 TRBD2 TGTGCCAGCAGCGTGACTAGCGGGAGGCCCAGCACAGATACGCAGTATTTT CASSVTSGRPSTDTQYF
TRBJ2-7 NA TRBV7-2 NA TGTGCCAGCAGCTTAATTAGCGGTTTATGGGGCGAGCAGTACTTC CASSLISGLWGEQYF
TRBJ2-1 NA TRBV6-1 TRBD1 TGTGCCAGCAGTGGACGACGGGACAGAGGTTACAATGAGCAGTTCTTC CASSGRRDRGYNEQFF
TRBJ2-3 once TRBV2 NA TGTGCCAGCAGTGAAATCGGGACTAGCACAGATACGCAGTATTTT CASSEIGTSTDTQYF
TRBJ1-5 NA TRBV2 NA TGTGCCAGCGGGGCGGGGTATAGCAATCAGCCCCAGCATTTT CASGAGYSNQPQHF
TRBJ1-2 NA TRBV18 TRBD1 TGTGCCAGCTCACCAGGGGCACCCAGGGGGAACTATGGCTACACCTTC CASSPGAPRGNYGYTF
TRBJ2-7 NA TRBV6-5 NA TGTGCCAGCAGTTACGGTGGTCTAGGGGGCGAGCAGTACTTC CASSYGGLGGEQYF
TRBJ1-1 NA TRBV6-5 NA TGTGCCAGCAGTTACGGGAGGAAGATGAACACTGAAGCTTTCTTT CASSYGRKMNTEAFF
TRBJ1-1 NA TRBV5-1 NA TGCGCCAGCAGAACTGACCTGGCGGGGACCTTAAACACTGAAGCTTTCTTT CASRTDLAGTLNTEAFF
TRBJ1-2 NA TRBV5-4 TRBD1 TGTGCCAGCAGCCCGCCGGACAGGGCGGTTGGCTACACCTTC CASSPPDRAVGYTF
TRBJ2-1 NA TRBV28 NA TGTGCCAGCAGTTTATGGCAGAGGGGGGCTTACAATGAGCAGTTCTTC CASSLWQRGAYNEQFF
TRBJ2-1 NA TRBV2 NA TGTGCCAGCGAGCGTATAGAGGCTTCTGATGAGCAGTTCTTC CASERIEASDEQFF
TRBJ1-1 NA TRBV7-9 NA TGTGCCAGCAGCTTAGCGATGGGGAACACTGAAGCTTTCTTT CASSLAMGNTEAFF
TRBJ2-7 NA TRBV28 TRBD1 TGTGCCAGCAGTTTAAGGTGGACAGGGGCCAACGAGCAGTACTTC CASSLRWTGANEQYF
TRBJ2-4 NA TRBV28 NA TGTGCCAGCAGCATAAGGGATATATCCAAAAACATTCAGTACTTC CASSIRDISKNIQYF
TRBJ2-1 NA TRBV7-6 NA TGTGCCAGCAGCTCGGGACTGGAGGACAATGAGCAGTTCTTC CASSSGLEDNEQFF
TRBJ2-7 NA TRBV7-9 NA TGTGCCAGCAGCTTGAGGGGTGTTCCACCCTACGAGGGGCAGTACTTC CASSLRGVPPYEGQYF
TRBJ2-1 NA TRBV5-1 NA TGCGCCAGCAGCTTGGGTAGCGTCCCTGGGAATGAGCAGTTCTTC CASSLGSVPGNEQFF
TRBJ1-1 NA TRBV15 NA TGTGCCACCAGCACACAGGGCTACACTGAAGCTTTCTTT CATSTQGYTEAFF
TRBJ2-1 NA TRBV5-4 TRBD2 TGTGCCAGCAGCTTCCCTAGCGGGCCATACAATGAGCAGTTCTTC CASSFPSGPYNEQFF
TRBJ1-2 NA TRBV11-2 TRBD1 TGTGCCAGCAGCTTTGGACAGGGGGTAAACTATGGCTACACCTTC CASSFGQGVNYGYTF
TRBJ2-1 once TRBV7-9 TRBD1 TGTGCCAGCAGCCGAAGTGCCGGGACAGGGGCCAACAATGAGCAGTTCTTC CASSRSAGTGANNEQFF
TRBJ2-7 NA TRBV5-4 TRBD2 TGTGCCAGCAGCGGGGGACTAGCGGGGGACGAGCAGTACTTC CASSGGLAGDEQYF
TRBJ2-6 NA TRBV25-1 NA TGTGCCAGCAGTGACTCGGCAGGGCTGAGCCCTGGGGCCAACGTCCTGACTTTC CASSDSAGLSPGANVLTF
TRBJ2-3 NA TRBV11-2 TRBD2 TGTGCCAGCAGCCCTCCCCTAGCGGGAGAGTGGGATACGCAGTATTTT CASSPPLAGEWDTQYF
TRBJ2-2 NA TRBV28 NA TGTGCCAGCAGTTCACAGGGATTTAGCACCGGGGAGCTGTTTTTT CASSSQGFSTGELFF
TRBJ2-7 NA TRBV6-5 TRBD2 TGTGCCAGCAGTCCTGGGGGGGGCTCCTACGAGCAGTACTTC CASSPGGGSYEQYF
TRBJ2-6 NA TRBV2 NA TGTGCCAGCAGTGGAGGAGGAATCTCTGGGGCCAACGTCCTGACTTTC CASSGGGISGANVLTF
TRBJ2-5 NA TRBV11-2 TRBD1 TGTGCCAGCAGCTCGGACAGGGGGCGAGGAGAGACCCAGTACTTC CASSSDRGRGETQYF
TRBJ2-7 NA TRBV15 NA TGTGCCACCAGCAGAGTTACGGGCTACGAGCAGTACTTC CATSRVTGYEQYF